These T cell receptor beta chains were read from a single sample in a study of cytomegalovirus exposure and HLA in healthy donors. Profiled with immunoSEQ multiplex PCR; TCRdb holds only in-frame clones, not every one. The table shows around 150,000 clones, with 80% to 90% occurring only once. Sequenced input: PBMCs. The receptor source for this set is a woman aged 25 to 45 in good health and CMV-seropositive. CDR3s include the opening cysteine and the closing phenylalanine or tryptophan. A D gene is named only where the DNA matches it firmly. For some rows the clone size is stated as once, few or many, or as a class when expanded; others skip it.

d_call: TRBD1; j_call: TRBJ2-2; clone_size: -; v_call: TRBV18; cdr3_aa: CASSHRQGQYTGELFF; cdr3_nt: TGTGCCAGCTCACACAGACAGGGCCAATACACCGGGGAGCTGTTTTTT
d_call: TRBD1; j_call: TRBJ1-3; clone_size: -; v_call: TRBV10-3; cdr3_aa: CAITTGGKGNTIYF; cdr3_nt: TGTGCCATCACGACAGGGGGCAAGGGAAACACCATATATTTT
d_call: -; j_call: TRBJ2-2; clone_size: -; v_call: TRBV7-9; cdr3_aa: CASSLNRVNTGELFF; cdr3_nt: TGTGCCAGCAGCTTAAACAGGGTGAACACCGGGGAGCTGTTTTTT
d_call: -; j_call: TRBJ2-2; clone_size: once; v_call: TRBV7-3; cdr3_aa: CASSSGDRTNTGELFF; cdr3_nt: TGTGCCAGCAGCAGCGGGGACAGGACGAACACCGGGGAGCTGTTTTTT
d_call: -; j_call: TRBJ2-5; clone_size: -; v_call: TRBV28; cdr3_aa: CASREQGQETQYF; cdr3_nt: TGTGCCAGCAGAGAACAGGGTCAAGAGACCCAGTACTTC
d_call: -; j_call: TRBJ1-2; clone_size: -; v_call: TRBV28; cdr3_aa: CASRSFTGDGYTF; cdr3_nt: TGTGCCAGCAGGAGCTTCACAGGAGACGGCTACACCTTC
d_call: -; j_call: TRBJ2-1; clone_size: -; v_call: TRBV2; cdr3_aa: CASSEGGVNEQFF; cdr3_nt: TGTGCCAGCAGTGAAGGGGGGGTAAATGAGCAGTTCTTC
d_call: -; j_call: TRBJ2-3; clone_size: -; v_call: TRBV6-4; cdr3_aa: CATSYGGATDTQYF; cdr3_nt: TGTGCCACCTCCTATGGGGGGGCGACAGATACGCAGTATTTT
d_call: -; j_call: TRBJ2-7; clone_size: -; v_call: TRBV30; cdr3_aa: CAWSLGDNRRGPTYEQYF; cdr3_nt: TGTGCCTGGAGTTTAGGGGACAACCGAAGGGGACCGACCTACGAGCAGTACTTC
d_call: -; j_call: TRBJ1-4; clone_size: once; v_call: TRBV2; cdr3_aa: CASTDKGRGTNEKLFF; cdr3_nt: TGTGCCAGCACCGACAAAGGCAGGGGTACTAATGAAAAACTGTTTTTT
d_call: -; j_call: TRBJ2-7; clone_size: -; v_call: TRBV29-1; cdr3_aa: CSAGGRGNEQYF; cdr3_nt: TGCAGCGCGGGGGGCAGGGGCAACGAGCAGTACTTC
d_call: -; j_call: TRBJ2-4; clone_size: -; v_call: TRBV21-1; cdr3_aa: CASSNIKGQGAKNIQYF; cdr3_nt: TGTGCCAGCAGCAACATAAAGGGACAGGGGGCGAAAAACATTCAGTACTTC
d_call: -; j_call: TRBJ1-5; clone_size: -; v_call: TRBV19; cdr3_aa: CASSKVSGYSGNQPQHF; cdr3_nt: TGTGCCAGTAGTAAGGTATCTGGGTACAGTGGCAATCAGCCCCAGCATTTT
d_call: -; j_call: TRBJ1-1; clone_size: -; v_call: TRBV6-5; cdr3_aa: CASSYSTGGGTEAFF; cdr3_nt: TGTGCCAGCAGTTACTCAACTGGGGGAGGCACTGAAGCTTTCTTT
d_call: -; j_call: TRBJ1-5; clone_size: -; v_call: TRBV12-5; cdr3_aa: CASGLGGPQPQHF; cdr3_nt: TGTGCTAGTGGTTTGGGGGGGCCTCAGCCCCAGCATTTT
d_call: TRBD1; j_call: TRBJ1-3; clone_size: -; v_call: TRBV5-1; cdr3_aa: CASSLQTGGNTIYF; cdr3_nt: TGCGCCAGCAGCTTACAGACAGGGGGGAACACCATATATTTT
d_call: -; j_call: TRBJ1-5; clone_size: -; v_call: TRBV6-1; cdr3_aa: CASSLRGGPGQPQHF; cdr3_nt: TGTGCCAGCAGTCTGAGGGGAGGGCCGGGTCAGCCCCAGCATTTT
d_call: -; j_call: TRBJ2-2; clone_size: -; v_call: TRBV4-3; cdr3_aa: CASSQLSGGANTGELFF; cdr3_nt: TGCGCCAGCAGCCAATTGTCCGGGGGAGCGAACACCGGGGAGCTGTTTTTT
d_call: TRBD1; j_call: TRBJ2-7; clone_size: -; v_call: TRBV19; cdr3_aa: CASSMTGSFYEQYF; cdr3_nt: TGTGCCAGTAGTATGACAGGGTCCTTCTACGAGCAGTACTTC
d_call: -; j_call: TRBJ2-7; clone_size: -; v_call: TRBV25-1; cdr3_aa: CASSELGLSYEQYF; cdr3_nt: TGTGCCAGCAGTGAATTAGGACTCTCCTACGAGCAGTACTTC
d_call: -; j_call: TRBJ2-1; clone_size: once; v_call: TRBV6-1; cdr3_aa: CASREPPGGSEQFF; cdr3_nt: TGTGCCAGCAGGGAACCCCCGGGGGGCTCCGAGCAGTTCTTC
d_call: TRBD2; j_call: TRBJ2-5; clone_size: few; v_call: TRBV9; cdr3_aa: CASSDSLAGGFQETQYF; cdr3_nt: TGTGCCAGCAGCGACTCTCTAGCGGGGGGTTTCCAAGAGACCCAGTACTTC
d_call: -; j_call: TRBJ1-1; clone_size: -; v_call: TRBV11-1; cdr3_aa: CASSFGSSSGAFF; cdr3_nt: TGTGCCAGCAGCTTCGGATCCTCCTCGGGAGCTTTCTTT
d_call: TRBD1; j_call: TRBJ2-7; clone_size: -; v_call: TRBV5-1; cdr3_aa: CASSTGTGGNEQYF; cdr3_nt: TGCGCCAGCAGCACCGGGACAGGGGGCAACGAGCAGTACTTC
d_call: TRBD1; j_call: TRBJ1-1; clone_size: -; v_call: TRBV28; cdr3_aa: CASSRDRGLREAFF; cdr3_nt: TGTGCCAGCAGCCGGGACAGGGGGCTCCGGGAAGCTTTCTTT
d_call: -; j_call: TRBJ1-2; clone_size: -; v_call: TRBV5-5; cdr3_aa: CASSFYQGYGYTF; cdr3_nt: TGTGCCAGCAGCTTTTACCAGGGCTATGGCTACACCTTC
d_call: -; j_call: TRBJ1-5; clone_size: -; v_call: TRBV19; cdr3_aa: CASSIDPGVLSNQPQHF; cdr3_nt: TGTGCCAGTAGTATAGATCCGGGGGTCTTAAGCAATCAGCCCCAGCATTTT
d_call: -; j_call: TRBJ2-5; clone_size: once; v_call: TRBV15; cdr3_aa: CATSRATGPWETQYF; cdr3_nt: TGTGCCACCAGCAGAGCTACAGGCCCCTGGGAGACCCAGTACTTC
d_call: -; j_call: TRBJ2-6; clone_size: once; v_call: TRBV5-1; cdr3_aa: CASSLIGETFSGANVLTF; cdr3_nt: TGCGCCAGCAGCTTAATTGGAGAGACTTTCTCTGGGGCCAACGTCCTGACTTTC
d_call: TRBD1; j_call: TRBJ1-5; clone_size: once; v_call: TRBV30; cdr3_aa: CAWATGVTNQPQHF; cdr3_nt: TGTGCCTGGGCTACAGGGGTTACCAATCAGCCCCAGCATTTT
d_call: -; j_call: TRBJ2-3; clone_size: -; v_call: TRBV7-9; cdr3_aa: CASAKGEGDTQYF; cdr3_nt: TGTGCCAGCGCGAAAGGGGAAGGAGATACGCAGTATTTT
d_call: -; j_call: TRBJ1-2; clone_size: -; v_call: TRBV7-9; cdr3_aa: CASSLGEGIYYGYTF; cdr3_nt: TGTGCCAGCAGCTTAGGGGAGGGAATATACTATGGCTACACCTTC